What follows are 22 T cell receptor beta chains derived from one specimen sequenced in a study of T-cell memory formation after mild COVID-19. TCRdb recomputed calls from the 5' RACE reads with MiXCR, one row per CDR3 protein. Of fewer than 500,000 distinct CDR3 sequences in the sample, 25% are singletons; the top ten hold approximately 12%. The sample comprised PBMCs or a T cell subset sorted from them (not recorded which). The receptors were gathered from an adult woman who had mild COVID-19 (a few samples of this study predate the infection). Cell type and time point are not known.

This clonotype came up a few times. The chain links TRBV7-9 to TRBJ2-7; D remains ambiguous. Germline CDR1 is SEHNR and CDR2 is FQNEAQ (reference sequence). The CDR3 has 14 amino acids. The V end lost 0 bases, the J end lost 3 bases, and 9 bases lay between the germline ends. CDR3 loop: CASSLAGSIYEQYF. The CDR3 DNA follows: TGTGCCAGCAGCTTAGCGGGCTCTATCTACGAGCAGTACTTC.

The rearrangement links TRBV7-2 to TRBJ2-3; 8 nucleotides line up with TRBD2. J gave up 4 bases and V 5 bases, and 8 bases lay outside the gene matches. CDR3 length equals 15 residues. The V gene's germline CDR1 is SGHTA and CDR2 FQGNSA. The CDR3 is CASSLRLASADTQYF. In DNA form, the CDR3 reads TGTGCCAGCAGCCTCAGACTAGCGTCGGCAGATACGCAGTATTTT.

This sequence joins TRBV7-6 and TRBJ2-3; 11 bases map to TRBD2. Losses at the gene ends were 5 bases for V and 0 bases for J; bases not matched to a gene: 16. This CDR3 has 20 amino acids. From germline, CDR1 is SGHVS and CDR2 FNYEAQ. CDR3 DNA sequence: TGTGCCAGCAGCCCACCCCTTGGGCTAGCGGGGGGCAGAAGCACAGATACGCAGTATTTT. It is translated as CASSPPLGLAGGRSTDTQYF.

A few counts support this clonotype. The rearrangement joins TRBV7-8 to TRBJ2-1, with TRBD2 identical over 8 bases. The CDR3 loop spans 16 amino acids. The junction had 10 bases not matched to a gene; V was cut back by 5 bases and J by 4 bases. From germline, CDR1 is SGHVS and CDR2 FQNEAQ. The CDR3 loop reads CASSHRVGGEYNEQFF. The CDR3 DNA is TGTGCCAGCAGCCATCGGGTCGGGGGGGAGTACAATGAGCAGTTCTTC.

In nucleotides, the CDR3 is TGTGCCAGCTCTTTAAGTAGCGGAAACATTCAGTACTTC. This codes for CASSLSSGNIQYF. The chain employs TRBV5-5 and TRBJ2-4, with D perhaps TRBD2 (6 bases). The CDR3 sequence is 13 residues long. Germline CDR1 and CDR2: SGHKS and YYEKEE (reference sequence). The V end lost 7 bases, the J end lost 6 bases, and 14 bases lay between the germline ends. Variable domain in full (rest from reference TRBV5-5 and TRBJ2-4): DAGVTQSPTHLIKTRGQQVTLRCSPISGHKSVSWYQQVLGQGPQFIFQYYEKEERGRGNFPDRFSARQFPNYSSELNVNALLLGDSALYLCASSLSSGNIQYFGAGTRLSVL.

The rearrangement joins TRBV4-1 to TRBJ2-5; 10 bases are a match to TRBD2. There are 16 residues in the CDR3. The V gene's germline CDR1 is MGHRA and CDR2 YSYEKL. Trimming cost V 1 base and J 1 base; bases outside gene matches: 3. In DNA, the CDR3 is TGCGCCAGCAGCCAAGTAGCGGGAGGAAGCCAAGAGACCCAGTACTTC. Translating it yields CASSQVAGGSQETQYF.

This clonotype was seen only a few times. V and J are TRBV7-6 and TRBJ2-3; D possibly uses TRBD1 or TRBD2 (5 bases each). From germline, CDR1 is SGHVS and CDR2 FNYEAQ. The length of the CDR3 is 18 residues. The V gene lost 4 bases and the J gene lost 1 base, with 21 bases spanning the gap. The CDR3 sequence is CASSSGTRSYRGTDTQYF. In DNA, the CDR3 is TGTGCCAGCAGCTCCGGGACCAGAAGCTATCGCGGCACAGATACGCAGTATTTT.

This clonotype came up a few times. The chain recombines TRBV4-3 with TRBJ2-1; D perhaps matches TRBD1 (7 bases). Germline V gives CDR1 LGHNA, CDR2 YSLEER. The CDR3 consists of 16 residues. Trimming removed 0 bases at V and 4 bases at J, with 13 bases between. The CDR3 is CASSQDWRGHYNEQFF. The CDR3 DNA reads as TGCGCCAGCAGCCAAGATTGGAGGGGGCATTACAATGAGCAGTTCTTC.

This clonotype has only a few counts. The rearrangement joins TRBV13 to TRBJ2-1; 14 bases match TRBD2. The J segment lost 10 bases and the V segment lost 5 bases, leaving 7 bases of the junction unmatched. The CDR3 length is 15 residues. CDR1 and CDR2 (germline): PRHDT, FYEKMQ (reference sequence). In DNA, the CDR3 is TGTGCCAGCAGCAAGACTAGCGGGAGGGTAAGGGAGCAGTTCTTC. Protein: CASSKTSGRVREQFF.

There are many counts of this clonotype. The V gene is TRBV9, the J gene TRBJ1-1; D remains ambiguous. Per the germline V gene, CDR1 is SGDLS and CDR2 is YYNGEE. This CDR3 region has 14 residues. Trimming took off 0 bases at V and 1 base at J, with 7 bases between the two ends. The CDR3: CASSVAGTNTEAFF. CDR3 in DNA: TGTGCCAGCAGCGTAGCGGGAACGAACACTGAAGCTTTCTTT.

CDR3 bases: TGTGCCAGCAGGTTCTCCGGGACAGGGCCCTACGAGCAGTACTTC. Its protein is CASRFSGTGPYEQYF. This chain links TRBV6-2 or TRBV6-3 with TRBJ2-7; the match to TRBD1 covers 9 bases. V gave up 6 bases and J gave up 2 bases; unmatched junction bases: 8. The CDR3 covers 15 residues. Per the germline V gene, CDR1 is MNHEY and CDR2 is SVGEGT.

As for this clonotype: A junction end diverges from the germline sequence, so it may reflect a read error. This chain uses TRBV4-1 with TRBJ1-1, with 7 positions matching TRBD1. The CDR3 loop spans 16 amino acids. CDR1 and CDR2 from the germline V gene are MGHRA and YSYEKL. The DNA for the CDR3 is TGCGCCAGCAGCCAAGAATTGGTAGGGACAGCGCCTTTAAAGTCCTTT. Protein sequence: CASSQELVGTAPLKSF.

This chain connects TRBV12-3 or TRBV12-4 to TRBJ2-1; 10 bases match TRBD1. There are 15 residues in the CDR3. With V trimmed by 5 bases and J by 7 bases, 8 bases remained unmatched. CDR3 DNA: TGTGCCAGCAGTCATCCGGGACAGGGGCTGAATGAGCAGTTCTTC. Protein product: CASSHPGQGLNEQFF.

In its sample, this clonotype was seen a few times. This chain joins TRBV20-1 and TRBJ2-1; D may match TRBD1 or TRBD2 (6 bases each). Between the trimmed V and J ends, which lost 3 bases and 5 bases, there was a span of 20 bases. The V gene's germline CDR1 is DFQATT and CDR2 SNEGSKA (reference sequence). CDR3 length: 16 residues. In DNA, the CDR3 is TGCAGTGCTAGGGACTATCTGTTCGGGGGCAACAATGAGCAGTTCTTC. Protein: CSARDYLFGGNNEQFF.

The chain combines TRBV18 with TRBJ2-5; no definite D call. Germline assignment: CDR1 KGHSH and CDR2 LQKENI. This CDR3 contains 13 residues. V dropped 5 bases and J dropped 5 bases, with 12 bases sitting between them. The CDR3 DNA follows: TGTGCCAGCTCATGGATCCGCGGTGAGACCCAGTACTTC. Translated, it gives CASSWIRGETQYF.

This clonotype appeared a few times. The chain is built from TRBV3-1 and TRBJ2-2; 8 bases are shared with TRBD2. CDR1 is LGHDT and CDR2 is YNNKEL in the germline V gene (reference sequence). Losses at the gene ends were 0 bases for V and 3 bases for J; bases not matched to a gene: 9. The CDR3 runs 18 residues. The CDR3 loop reads CASSQDHLAGWDTGELFF. The DNA for the CDR3 is TGTGCCAGCAGCCAAGATCATTTAGCGGGGTGGGACACCGGGGAGCTGTTTTTT.

This clonotype was seen a handful of times. This chain uses TRBV7-9 with TRBJ1-1; the D gene is possibly TRBD1 (5 bases). V dropped 7 bases and J dropped 5 bases, with 14 bases sitting between them. The CDR3 loop spans 13 amino acids. Germline CDR1 SEHNR, CDR2 FQNEAQ (reference sequence). CDR3 DNA sequence: TGTGCCAGCATCCTCGACAGTCTGACTGAAGCTTTCTTT. Protein sequence: CASILDSLTEAFF.

Only a few counts were recorded for this clonotype. The chain recombines TRBV6-5 with TRBJ2-3; TRBD1 matches at 8 bases. Germline V gene lookup returns CDR1 MNHEY and CDR2 SVGAGI. The length of the CDR3 is 14 residues. V lost 6 bases to trimming and J lost 0 bases; unmatched junction nucleotides: 2. The CDR3 region has the DNA TGTGCCAGCAGATGGGACAGGAGCACAGATACGCAGTATTTT. This encodes CASRWDRSTDTQYF.

The chain combines TRBV9 with TRBJ1-1; D possibly corresponds to TRBD1 (5 bases). V was trimmed by 3 bases and J by 4 bases, leaving 13 bases between them. The CDR3 spans 14 residues. In germline, CDR1 is SGDLS, CDR2 YYNGEE. For the CDR3, the DNA is TGTGCCAGCAGCGAATTTGGCGGGGCCACTGAAGCTTTCTTT. Amino acid sequence: CASSEFGGATEAFF.

This clonotype was observed a few times. The rearrangement links TRBV25-1 to TRBJ2-3, with D hard to call. The CDR3 covers 12 residues. Deletions cut 3 bases from V and 4 bases from J, with 5 bases between. Per the germline V gene, CDR1 is MGHDK and CDR2 is SYGVNS. The CDR3 DNA follows: TGTGCCAGCAGTGACATCGCAGATACGCAGTATTTT. It translates to CASSDIADTQYF.

V and J are TRBV30 and TRBJ1-2; 7 bases line up with TRBD1. This CDR3 comprises 15 residues. After removal of 8 bases from V and 7 bases from J, the junction contained 19 bases not matched to a gene. CDR1 and CDR2 from the germline V gene are GTSNPN and SVGIG (reference sequence). CDR3 sequence: CAQRAQGGPVGGYTF. The CDR3 nucleotides read TGTGCCCAACGAGCGCAGGGGGGTCCGGTCGGTGGCTACACCTTC.

This clonotype was observed a handful of times. The CDR3 is CASSLYTNTQYF. CDR3 bases: TGTGCCAGCAGCCTCTATACCAATACGCAGTATTTT. V is TRBV7-6 and J is TRBJ2-3; unclear D gene. V lost 5 bases and J 7 bases, leaving 10 bases between the germline ends. CDR3 size: 12 residues. From germline, CDR1 is SGHVS and CDR2 FNYEAQ.